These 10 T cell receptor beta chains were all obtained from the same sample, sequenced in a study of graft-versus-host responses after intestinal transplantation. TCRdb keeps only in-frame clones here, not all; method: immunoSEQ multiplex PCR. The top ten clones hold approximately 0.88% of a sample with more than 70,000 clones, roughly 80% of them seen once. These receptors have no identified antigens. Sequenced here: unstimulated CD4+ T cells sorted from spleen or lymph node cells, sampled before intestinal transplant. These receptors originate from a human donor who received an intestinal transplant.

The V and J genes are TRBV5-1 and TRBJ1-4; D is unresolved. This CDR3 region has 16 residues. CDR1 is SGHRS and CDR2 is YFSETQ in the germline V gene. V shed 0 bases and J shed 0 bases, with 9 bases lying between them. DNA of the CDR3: TGCGCCAGCAGCTTGGGGCAGACTGCAACTAATGAAAAACTGTTTTTT. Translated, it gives CASSLGQTATNEKLFF.

The CDR3 loop reads CASTTGGANEKLFF. The CDR3 nucleotides read TGTGCCAGCACCACGGGGGGAGCGAATGAAAAACTGTTTTTT. The chain employs TRBV28 and TRBJ1-4, with a weak D call TRBD1 (5 bases). Per germline, CDR1 MDHEN and CDR2 SYDVKM. Trimming removed 7 bases from V and 5 bases from J, with 14 bases in between. The CDR3 contains 14 residues.

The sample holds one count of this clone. CDR3 DNA: TGTGCCATCGGGACAGTAATGAACACTGAAGCTTTCTTT. Amino acids: CAIGTVMNTEAFF. V usage is TRBV28 and J usage is TRBJ1-1; TRBD1 aligns across 7 bases. The length of the CDR3 is 13 residues. V lost 10 bases and J lost 0; bases outside the gene matches: 5. Germline-derived CDR1 and CDR2 are MDHEN and SYDVKM.

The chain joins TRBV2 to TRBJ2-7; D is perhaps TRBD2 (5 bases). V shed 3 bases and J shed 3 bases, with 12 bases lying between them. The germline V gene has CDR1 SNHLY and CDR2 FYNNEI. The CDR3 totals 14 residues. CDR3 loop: CASSDLGRGYEQYF. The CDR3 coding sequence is TGTGCCAGCAGTGATCTGGGTCGGGGCTACGAGCAGTACTTC.

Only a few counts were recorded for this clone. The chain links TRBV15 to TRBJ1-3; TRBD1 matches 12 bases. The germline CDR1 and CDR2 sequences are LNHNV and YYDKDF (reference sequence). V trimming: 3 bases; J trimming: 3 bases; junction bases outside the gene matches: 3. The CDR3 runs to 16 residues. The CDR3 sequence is CATSRGQGAGGNTIYF. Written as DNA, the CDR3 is TGTGCCACCAGCAGGGGACAGGGGGCTGGTGGAAACACCATATATTTT.

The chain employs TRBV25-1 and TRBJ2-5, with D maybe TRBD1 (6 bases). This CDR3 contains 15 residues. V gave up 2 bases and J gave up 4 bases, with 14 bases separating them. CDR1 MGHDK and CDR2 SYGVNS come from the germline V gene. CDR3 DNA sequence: TGTGCCAGCAGTGAAGGGGGCAGGGTTGGAGAGACCCAGTACTTC. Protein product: CASSEGGRVGETQYF.

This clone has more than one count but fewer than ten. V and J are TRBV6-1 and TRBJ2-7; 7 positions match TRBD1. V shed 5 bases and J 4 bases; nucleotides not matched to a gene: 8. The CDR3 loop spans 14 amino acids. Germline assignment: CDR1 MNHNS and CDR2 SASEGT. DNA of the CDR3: TGTGCCAGCAGTCTGAGAGGGGACAGATACGAGCAGTACTTC. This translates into CASSLRGDRYEQYF.

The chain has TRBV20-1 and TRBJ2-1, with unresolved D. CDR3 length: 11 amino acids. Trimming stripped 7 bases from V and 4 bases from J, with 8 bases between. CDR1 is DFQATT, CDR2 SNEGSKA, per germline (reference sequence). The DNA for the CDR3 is TGCAGTGTGAGAGGTTACAATGAGCAGTTCTTC. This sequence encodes CSVRGYNEQFF.

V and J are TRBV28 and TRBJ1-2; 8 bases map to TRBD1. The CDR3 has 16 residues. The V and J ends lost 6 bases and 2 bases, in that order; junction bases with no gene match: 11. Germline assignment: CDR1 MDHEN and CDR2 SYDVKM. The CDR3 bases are TGTGCCAGCAGCTTAGGGGGGACAGGAGGCAACTATGGCTACACCTTC. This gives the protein CASSLGGTGGNYGYTF.

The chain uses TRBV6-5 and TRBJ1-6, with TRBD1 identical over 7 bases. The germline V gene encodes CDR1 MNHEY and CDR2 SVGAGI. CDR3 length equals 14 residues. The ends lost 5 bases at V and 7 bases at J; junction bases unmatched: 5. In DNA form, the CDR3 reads TGTGCCAGCAGTAAGGGGACAGAAAATTCACCCCTCCACTTT. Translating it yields CASSKGTENSPLHF.